These 19 T cell receptor beta chains were all obtained from the same sample, sequenced in a study of beta chain features in type 1 diabetes. Expressed TCRB transcripts were sequenced, since all the RNA that had been isolated was reverse transcribed. The protocol was immunoSEQ multiplex PCR, while the TCRdb copy is restricted to in-frame clones and leaves out a portion. Seen here are fewer than 900,000 clones, roughly 15% observed once, and the top ten hold 0.023%. Sequencing was carried out using naive CD4+ T cells from blood. These TCRs come from a woman aged 18-29 years in good health.

This clone was seen more than once but under ten times. The chain is built from TRBV9 and TRBJ2-2; 11 bases line up with TRBD2. The CDR3 sequence is 18 residues long. Germline V gene data show CDR1 as SGDLS and CDR2 as YYNGEE. The V and J ends lost 3 bases and 9 bases, in that order; junction bases with no gene match: 16. The chain's CDR3 is CASSAQTSGSLVDRELFF. CDR3 bases: TGTGCCAGCAGCGCCCAAACTAGCGGGAGTTTGGTTGACAGGGAGCTGTTTTTT.

This clone was observed a handful of times. This rearrangement joins TRBV25-1 to TRBJ2-1; 10 bases map to TRBD2. Germline V gene sequence: CDR1 MGHDK, CDR2 SYGVNS. V trimming: 8 bases; J trimming: 7 bases; junction bases outside the gene matches: 14. The CDR3 is 16 amino acids. The CDR3 sequence: CASGPLDGSGRNEQFF. As DNA, the CDR3 is TGTGCCAGCGGTCCTCTTGATGGTAGCGGGAGGAATGAGCAGTTCTTC.

The table lists this clone with a few counts. The chain uses TRBV15 and TRBJ1-1; D unresolved. This CDR3 comprises 16 residues. Germline V gene lookup returns CDR1 LNHNV and CDR2 YYDKDF (reference sequence). V was shortened by 0 bases and J by 5 bases, with 16 bases between the two germline ends. The CDR3 DNA is TGTGCCACCAGCAGAGATAAATGGCCAGTGGAGACTGAAGCTTTCTTT. This gives the protein CATSRDKWPVETEAFF. Together with reference TRBV15 and TRBJ1-1, the CDR3 gives the full variable domain: DAMVIQNPRYQVTQFGKPVTLSCSQTLNHNVMYWYQQKSSQAPKLLFHYYDKDFNNEADTPDNFQSRRPNTSFCFLDIRSPGLGDTAMYLCATSRDKWPVETEAFFGQGTRLTVV.

This clone was seen more than once but under ten times. J is TRBJ1-1 and V is TRBV28, with D hard to call. Per germline, CDR1 MDHEN and CDR2 SYDVKM. This CDR3 has 13 residues. Trimming took off 7 bases at V and 0 bases at J, with 9 bases between the two ends. CDR3 region: CASTSFMNTEAFF. The CDR3 coding sequence is TGTGCCAGCACGTCCTTCATGAACACTGAAGCTTTCTTT.

There are a few counts of this clone. The V call is TRBV7-2, the J call TRBJ2-6; 10 bases are a match to TRBD2. V lost 1 base, J lost 4 bases, and 7 bases stayed unmatched. The CDR3 has 18 amino acids. Germline V gene lookup returns CDR1 SGHTA and CDR2 FQGNSA. The CDR3 coding sequence is TGTGCCAGCAGCTTAGGGGTAGCGGGAGGATCAGGGGCCAACGTCCTGACTTTC. Amino acids: CASSLGVAGGSGANVLTF.

This clone has a single count. The V call is TRBV28, the J call TRBJ1-1; the D is unclear. The CDR3 covers 12 residues. V lost 8 bases, J lost 1 base, and 8 bases lay in between. Germline V gives CDR1 MDHEN, CDR2 SYDVKM. The CDR3: CASGAGNTEAFF. The CDR3 DNA reads TGTGCCAGCGGCGCGGGGAACACTGAAGCTTTCTTT.

This clone was found a few times. The chain has TRBV7-2 and TRBJ2-2, with 7 bases lining up with TRBD2. The CDR3 spans 16 residues. The V and J ends lost 1 base and 3 bases, in that order; junction bases with no gene match: 5. From germline, CDR1 is SGHTA and CDR2 FQGNSA. This chain's CDR3 is CASSLVAGVDTGELFF. The CDR3 bases are TGTGCCAGCAGCTTAGTTGCGGGAGTCGACACCGGGGAGCTGTTTTTT.

This clone appeared a few times. The chain recombines TRBV4-2 with TRBJ2-5, with TRBD2 identical over 8 bases. The germline V gene encodes CDR1 LGHNA and CDR2 YNFKEQ. V was clipped by 4 bases and J by 3 bases; unmatched bases: 7. This CDR3 has 15 residues. CDR3 nucleotides: TGTGCCAGCAGCCCTAAGCTAGCGGGCAAAGAGACCCAGTACTTC. This translates into CASSPKLAGKETQYF.

With respect to this clone: The germline gene is not matched at one end of the junction; a read error may be the cause. V is TRBV4-1 and J is TRBJ2-4; D could derive from TRBD1 or TRBD2 (6 bases each). Germline CDR1 reads MGHRA; CDR2 reads YSYEKL. This CDR3 is 13 amino acids long. CDR3 sequence reads: CASSRGQSNIQYF. The CDR3 DNA follows: TGTGCCAGCAGCCGGGGGCAAAGCAACATTCAGTACTTC.

The chain employs TRBV5-1 and TRBJ1-1, with 7 nucleotides matching TRBD1. Germline CDR1 SGHRS, CDR2 YFSETQ. CDR3 size: 15 residues. V was clipped by 5 bases and J by 3 bases; unmatched bases: 10. The CDR3 region has the DNA TGCGCCAGCAGGACAGGGTATGAGAAAGACACTGAAGCTTTCTTT. This translates into CASRTGYEKDTEAFF.

This clone was counted a few times. The chain is built from TRBV28 and TRBJ2-1, with TRBD2 matching 11 bases. The CDR3 runs 18 residues. V dropped 5 bases and J dropped 3; count of bases not matched to a gene: 12. CDR1 and CDR2 from the germline V gene are MDHEN and SYDVKM. CDR3 nucleotides: TGTGCCAGCAGTCCGGGACTAGCGGCACAAATTGTCTACAATGAGCAGTTCTTC. This sequence encodes CASSPGLAAQIVYNEQFF. The full variable domain, rest sourced from reference TRBV28 and TRBJ2-1, is DVKVTQSSRYLVKRTGEKVFLECVQDMDHENMFWYRQDPGLGLRLIYFSYDVKMKEKGDIPEGYSVSREKKERFSLILESASTNQTSMYLCASSPGLAAQIVYNEQFFGPGTRLTVL.

This clone has just a few counts. The chain uses TRBV6-5 and TRBJ1-2; TRBD1 agrees at 10 bases. The CDR3 totals 15 residues. Germline V gene lookup returns CDR1 MNHEY and CDR2 SVGAGI. V gave up 3 bases and J gave up 8 bases; unmatched junction bases: 9. The CDR3 sequence is CASSYGTGDAAGYTF. The DNA for the CDR3 is TGTGCCAGCAGTTATGGGACAGGGGATGCGGCCGGCTACACCTTC.

J is TRBJ2-7 and V is TRBV7-9; D is ambiguous. The CDR3 length is 16 residues. The V gene lost 5 bases and the J gene lost 6 bases, with 23 bases spanning the gap. Germline CDR1 and CDR2: SEHNR and FQNEAQ (reference sequence). CDR3 region: CASSRGGVVAALEQYF. CDR3 DNA: TGTGCCAGCAGCAGAGGTGGGGTAGTTGCCGCTCTCGAGCAGTACTTC.

This clone was seen only a few times. The chain combines TRBV5-5 with TRBJ1-3; possible D gene TRBD1, 6 bases. The CDR3 loop spans 19 amino acids. The V gene lost 4 bases and the J gene lost 6 bases, with 29 bases spanning the gap. In germline, CDR1 is SGHKS, CDR2 YYEKEE (reference sequence). The CDR3 sequence: CASSQEIRIGGQRANTIYF. CDR3 DNA sequence: TGTGCCAGCAGCCAAGAGATTAGAATTGGTGGACAGCGAGCAAACACCATATATTTT. Variable domain in full (rest from reference TRBV5-5 and TRBJ1-3): DAGVTQSPTHLIKTRGQQVTLRCSPISGHKSVSWYQQVLGQGPQFIFQYYEKEERGRGNFPDRFSARQFPNYSSELNVNALLLGDSALYLCASSQEIRIGGQRANTIYFGEGSWLTVV.

This clone was counted between two and nine times. The V and J genes are TRBV15 and TRBJ1-5; D ambiguous. Trimming took off 7 bases at V and 4 bases at J, with 11 bases between the two ends. The CDR3 has 13 amino acids. Germline assignment: CDR1 LNHNV and CDR2 YYDKDF (reference sequence). In DNA form, the CDR3 reads TGTGCCACCACCGCCCAGGAGAATCAGCCCCAGCATTTT. Residues: CATTAQENQPQHF.

The chain joins TRBV7-9 to TRBJ2-5; the match to TRBD1 covers 7 bases. Germline CDR1 and CDR2: SEHNR and FQNEAQ (reference sequence). The CDR3 is 14 residues long. The V gene end was trimmed by 7 bases and the J gene end by 5 bases; junction bases not matched to a gene: 10. As DNA, the CDR3 is TGTGCCAGCACCGATACTAACAGGGGTGAGACCCAGTACTTC. Protein product: CASTDTNRGETQYF.

This clone was seen more than once but under ten times. Other nucleotide sequences from this sample produce the same CDR3. V usage is TRBV15 and J usage is TRBJ2-1; D gene ambiguous. Germline V CDR1 and CDR2: LNHNV, YYDKDF (reference sequence). The CDR3 has 13 amino acids. Trimming took off 0 bases at V and 8 bases at J, with 8 bases between the two ends. CDR3 loop: CATSRDPGDEQFF. CDR3 coding DNA: TGTGCCACCAGCAGAGATCCCGGAGATGAGCAGTTCTTC.

This clone was observed a handful of times. The genes are TRBV5-1 and TRBJ2-1; D may match TRBD1 or TRBD2 (5 bases each). Trimming took 4 bases from V and 3 from J, leaving 14 bases between them. This CDR3 contains 15 residues. Germline V CDR1 and CDR2: SGHRS, YFSETQ. CDR3: CASSTPSGGYNEQFF. The DNA of the CDR3 is TGCGCCAGCAGCACTCCATCTGGGGGCTACAATGAGCAGTTCTTC.

This clone showed up just a few times. This chain links TRBV6-5 with TRBJ1-1, with D unresolved. V shed 0 bases and J shed 5 bases, with 7 bases lying between them. The CDR3 runs to 13 residues. Germline CDR1 reads MNHEY; CDR2 reads SVGAGI. In DNA, the CDR3 is TGTGCCAGCAGTTACTCGACGAGGACTGAAGCTTTCTTT. The encoded protein is CASSYSTRTEAFF.